The subject of this entry is one T cell receptor beta chain. These data are taken from a study of cytomegalovirus exposure and HLA in healthy donors. This CDR3 has 15 amino acids. CDR1 and CDR2 from the germline V gene are KGHSH and LQKENI. Trimming pared 4 bases from V and 2 bases from J, leaving 15 bases between. With 60 Vbeta and 13 Jbeta primers, the PCR was carried out. Produced via immunoSEQ multiplex PCR; TCRdb's table is partial and in-frame only. The table includes 110,000 to 150,000 clones, 80% to 85% detected once. This TCR came from a male donor in good health and CMV-seronegative. The sequenced material came from PBMCs. The chain carries TRBV18 and TRBJ2-7, with TRBD1 as a possible D gene (6 bases). This CDR3 is CASSLNHRDAYEQYF. The CDR3, as DNA: TGTGCCAGCTCACTTAACCACAGGGACGCCTACGAGCAGTACTTC.